This T cell receptor beta chain was observed in a study of blood T cell repertoires in COVID-19. Whole-study context: T cells, B-cell-depleted T cells, or PBMCs supplied cDNA or gDNA.

Per the study methods: Amplification of reference gene primers provided the estimated nucleated cell counts. TCRdb's copy holds only in-frame clones and misses some; the assay was immunoSEQ multiplex PCR. V, J and clone size are those of that table, while D and trimming were read from the DNA. In the table there are just under 150,000 clones, about 87% of which are singletons. V was shortened by 8 bases and J by 2 bases, with 10 bases between the two germline ends. The germline V gene encodes CDR1 SEHNR and CDR2 FQNEAQ (reference sequence). This CDR3 is 12 amino acids long. This clonotype was obtained from a woman in her 50s with acute or convalescent COVID-19. This chain uses TRBV7-9 with TRBJ2-7; TRBD1 might be the D (5 bases). The sequencing sample was made of peripheral blood. CDR3 protein: CASRDSPYEQYF. The CDR3 DNA reads as TGTGCCAGCCGCGACAGTCCCTACGAGCAGTACTTC.